The entry that follows covers one T cell receptor beta chain sequence. This sample stems from a study of blood T cell repertoires in COVID-19. Study details: COVID-19 samples from acute and convalescent phases originated in the United States, Italy and Spain. T cells, B-cell-depleted T cells, or PBMCs supplied cDNA or gDNA.

Authors' analysis steps: It was from reference gene primer amplification that nucleated cell counts were estimated. Produced via immunoSEQ multiplex PCR; TCRdb's table is partial and in-frame only. The V and J calls and the clone size are those of that table, but D and trimming were determined from the DNA. The sample lists 40,000 or so clones, 86% occurring once. Trimming took off 5 bases at V and 4 bases at J, with 30 bases between the two ends. The length of the CDR3 is 20 residues. Per the germline V gene, CDR1 is MNHEY and CDR2 is SVGEGT. The sequence derives from a man in his sixties with active COVID-19. The gene calls are TRBV6-2 or TRBV6-3 and TRBJ2-1, with D tentatively TRBD2 (6 bases). The sample comprised peripheral blood. CDR3 region: CASSPREGAGPLSLYNEQFF. CDR3 DNA sequence: TGTGCCAGCAGTCCCCGCGAAGGAGCGGGTCCGCTTTCATTATACAATGAGCAGTTCTTC.